This T cell receptor (beta chain) was captured by sequencing in a study of T cell responses to AZD1222 COVID-19 vaccine. Note on this clone: The antigen remains undetermined.

The germline CDR1 and CDR2 sequences are SGHRS and YFSETQ. V lost 3 bases to trimming and J lost 7 bases; unmatched junction nucleotides: 8. The CDR3 is 15 residues long. Regarding the study as a whole: Most donors were white British, females outnumbered males, and clonal diversity was possibly underestimated.

Assay: immunoSEQ multiplex PCR; the TCRdb copy retains only in-frame clones and omits some. The sample lists about 130,000 clones; around 90% were seen once. The rearrangement uses TRBV5-1 and TRBJ2-2, with TRBD1 matching over 8 bases. This clonotype originated in an adult who received the AZD1222 COVID-19 vaccine. The input for sequencing was peripheral blood, taken 28 days after the second AZD1222 dose. For the CDR3, the DNA is TGCGCCAGCAGCTCCCAGGGGGCGCAAGGCGGGGAGCTGTTTTTT. As protein: CASSSQGAQGGELFF.